The TCR beta chain described here comes from a study of T cell changes during pregnancy in multiple sclerosis. Per the germline V gene, CDR1 is SGHRS and CDR2 is YFSETQ. CDR3 size: 14 residues. V dropped 2 bases and J dropped 3 bases, with 8 bases sitting between them. Sequencing used immunoSEQ multiplex PCR; TCRdb keeps in-frame clones, though not all of them. The sample has around 130,000 clones; approximately 93% are singletons. The V and J genes are TRBV5-1 and TRBJ2-2, with D perhaps TRBD1 (6 bases). This clonotype was sampled from a female donor with multiple sclerosis, enrolled in a pregnancy study. The sample in question was peripheral blood, obtained before pregnancy. DNA for the CDR3: TGCGCCAGCAGCTTCCCAGGGGACACCGGGGAGCTGTTTTTT. This sequence encodes CASSFPGDTGELFF.